This T cell receptor (beta chain) was identified during a study of shared clonotypes between healthy human individuals. On the study more broadly: The people who gave samples were a couple of women and a few men aged 18 to 49.

CD8 cells regarded as naive lacked CD45RO, were positively chosen for CCR7, and omitted terminally differentiated effector memory CD45RA+ cells. The study's findings and limits: There were few donors, and this limited the genetic and exposure-history diversity represented.

For each subset, genomic DNA was distributed in equal portions over several immunoSEQ plates. When replicate PCRs were run on sorted subsets, they used roughly 0.2 ug DNA, tens of thousands of T cell genomes. Repertoires were generated with immunoSEQ multiplex PCR, while TCRdb's copy carries only in-frame clones and drops some. Of roughly 2.1 million clones in the sample, approximately 94% were seen once. As regards this clone: Its specificity is not known.

This receptor was obtained from a man in his late teens or twenties in good health. Some clones in this sample may be carry-over from other donors' samples. Source material: naive CD8+ T cells from PBMCs.

Written as DNA, the CDR3 is TGTGCCAGCAGCGACGCTAGCGGGAGGTTCGCCGAGCAGTACTTC. Translated: CASSDASGRFAEQYF. The chain has TRBV9 and TRBJ2-7; 11 bases fit TRBD2. The J segment lost 6 bases and the V segment lost 3 bases, leaving 8 bases of the junction unmatched. Germline CDR1 and CDR2: SGDLS and YYNGEE. This CDR3 region has 15 residues.